The clone carrying this TCR beta chain was observed many times. The sample originates from a study of T-cell reconstitution after alpha-beta-depleted transplantation in children. TCRbeta library construction was performed incorporating unique molecular identifiers. TCRdb re-called the PCR reads with MiXCR, one entry per CDR3 protein. The sample includes around 370,000 distinct CDR3 sequences, under 13% of them seen just once. V was pared by 2 bases and J by 6 bases, with 8 bases of the junction left unmatched. Looked up from germline, CDR1 is SGHRS and CDR2 is YFSETQ. The CDR3 extends over 16 amino acids.

The receptor comes from a human donor who donated a stem cell graft to a child with acute lymphoblastic leukemia. Source: PBMCs from the stem cell graft donor, taken from the stem cell graft. V usage is TRBV5-1 and J usage is TRBJ2-3; 11 bases map to TRBD2. CDR3 region: CASSFLAGGPGDTQYF. The CDR3 nucleotides read TGCGCCAGCAGCTTCTTAGCGGGAGGGCCCGGCGATACGCAGTATTTT.